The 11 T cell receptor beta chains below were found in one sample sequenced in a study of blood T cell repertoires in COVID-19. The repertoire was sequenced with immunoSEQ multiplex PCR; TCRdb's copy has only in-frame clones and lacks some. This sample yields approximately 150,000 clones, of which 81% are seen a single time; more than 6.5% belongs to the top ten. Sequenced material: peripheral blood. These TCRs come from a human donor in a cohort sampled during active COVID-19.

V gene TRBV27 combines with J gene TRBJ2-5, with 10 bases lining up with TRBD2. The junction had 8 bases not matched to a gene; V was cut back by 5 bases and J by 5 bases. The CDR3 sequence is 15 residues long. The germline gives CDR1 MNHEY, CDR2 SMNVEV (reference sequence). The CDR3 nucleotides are TGTGCCAGCAGTACAGCGGGAGGGCCAAGGGAGACCCAGTACTTC. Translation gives CASSTAGGPRETQYF.

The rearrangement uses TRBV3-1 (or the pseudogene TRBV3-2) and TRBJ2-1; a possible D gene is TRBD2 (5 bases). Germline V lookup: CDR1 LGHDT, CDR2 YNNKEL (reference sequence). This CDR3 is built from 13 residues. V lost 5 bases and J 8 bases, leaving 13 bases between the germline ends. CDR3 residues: CASSNHNGDEQFF. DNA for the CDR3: TGTGCCAGCAGCAATCATAACGGGGATGAGCAGTTCTTC.

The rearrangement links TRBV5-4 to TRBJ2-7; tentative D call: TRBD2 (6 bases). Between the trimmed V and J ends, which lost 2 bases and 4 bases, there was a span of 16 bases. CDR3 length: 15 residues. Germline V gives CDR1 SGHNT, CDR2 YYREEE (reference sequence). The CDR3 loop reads CASSLKGGPVYEQYF. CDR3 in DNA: TGTGCCAGCAGCTTAAAAGGAGGGCCAGTATACGAGCAGTACTTC.

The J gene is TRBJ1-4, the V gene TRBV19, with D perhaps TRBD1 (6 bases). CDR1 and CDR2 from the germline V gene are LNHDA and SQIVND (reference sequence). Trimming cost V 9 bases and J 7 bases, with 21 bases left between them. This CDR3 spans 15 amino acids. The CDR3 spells CASPRDTRGGEKLFF. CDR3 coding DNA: TGTGCCAGCCCTCGGGACACCCGGGGTGGTGAAAAACTGTTTTTT.

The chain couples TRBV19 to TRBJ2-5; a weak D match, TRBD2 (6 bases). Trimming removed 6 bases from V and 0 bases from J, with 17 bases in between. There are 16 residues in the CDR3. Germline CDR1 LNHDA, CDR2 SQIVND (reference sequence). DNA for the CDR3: TGTGCCAGTAGGAGCCTGTATGTAGCGGACCAAGAGACCCAGTACTTC. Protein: CASRSLYVADQETQYF.

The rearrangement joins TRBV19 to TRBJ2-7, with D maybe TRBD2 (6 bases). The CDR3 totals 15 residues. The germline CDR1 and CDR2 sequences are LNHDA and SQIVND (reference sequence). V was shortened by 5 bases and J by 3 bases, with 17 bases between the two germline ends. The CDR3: CASSPSGLDSYEQYF. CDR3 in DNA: TGTGCCAGTAGTCCCTCGGGACTTGACAGCTACGAGCAGTACTTC.

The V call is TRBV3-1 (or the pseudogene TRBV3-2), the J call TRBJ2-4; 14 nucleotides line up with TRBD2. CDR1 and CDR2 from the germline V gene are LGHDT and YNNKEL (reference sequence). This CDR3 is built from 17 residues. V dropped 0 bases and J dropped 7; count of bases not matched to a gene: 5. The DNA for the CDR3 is TGTGCCAGCAGCCAAGAGGGACTAGCGGGAGAGTGGAACATTCAGTACTTC. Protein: CASSQEGLAGEWNIQYF.

The chain's CDR3 is CASRNTGGGDRGYEQYF. The CDR3 region has the DNA TGCGCCAGCCGGAACACCGGCGGGGGGGACAGGGGTTACGAGCAGTACTTC. The chain joins TRBV5-1 to TRBJ2-7; D is perhaps TRBD1 (10 bases). The germline gives CDR1 SGHRS, CDR2 YFSETQ. V lost 7 bases and J 4 bases, leaving 27 bases between the germline ends. This CDR3 contains 17 residues. Full variable domain (rest looked up from reference TRBV5-1 and TRBJ2-7): KAGVTQTPRYLIKTRGQQVTLSCSPISGHRSVSWYQQTPGQGLQFLFEYFSETQRNKGNFPGRFSGRQFSNSRSEMNVSTLELGDSALYLCASRNTGGGDRGYEQYFGPGTRLTVT.

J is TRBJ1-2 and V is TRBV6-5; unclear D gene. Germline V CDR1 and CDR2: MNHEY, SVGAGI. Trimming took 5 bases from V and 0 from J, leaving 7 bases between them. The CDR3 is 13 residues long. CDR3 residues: CASSQTANYGYTF. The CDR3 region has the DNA TGTGCCAGCAGTCAAACAGCTAACTATGGCTACACCTTC.

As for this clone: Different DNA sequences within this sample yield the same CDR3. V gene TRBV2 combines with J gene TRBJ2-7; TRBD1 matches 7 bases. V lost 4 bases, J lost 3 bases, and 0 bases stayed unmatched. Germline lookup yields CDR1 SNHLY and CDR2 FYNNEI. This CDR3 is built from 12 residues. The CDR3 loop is CASSGQGYEQYF. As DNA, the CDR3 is TGTGCCAGCAGTGGACAGGGCTACGAGCAGTACTTC. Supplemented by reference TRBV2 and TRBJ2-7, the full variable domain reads EPEVTQTPSHQVTQMGQEVILRCVPISNHLYFYWYRQILGQKVEFLVSFYNNEISEKSEIFDDQFSVERPDGSNFTLKIRSTKLEDSAMYFCASSGQGYEQYFGPGTRLTVT.

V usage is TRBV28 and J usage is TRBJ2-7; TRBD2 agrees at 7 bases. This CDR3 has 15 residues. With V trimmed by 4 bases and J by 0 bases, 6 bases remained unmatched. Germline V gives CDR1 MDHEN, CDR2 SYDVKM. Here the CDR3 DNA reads TGTGCCAGCAGTTACCCCCGGGACTACTCCTACGAGCAGTACTTC. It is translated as CASSYPRDYSYEQYF. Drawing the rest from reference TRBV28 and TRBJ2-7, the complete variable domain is DVKVTQSSRYLVKRTGEKVFLECVQDMDHENMFWYRQDPGLGLRLIYFSYDVKMKEKGDIPEGYSVSREKKERFSLILESASTNQTSMYLCASSYPRDYSYEQYFGPGTRLTVT.